This T cell receptor (beta chain) stems from a study of control samples from healthy donors and cancer patients. The CDR3 is 15 residues long. Germline loops: CDR1 SEHNR, CDR2 FQNEAQ (reference sequence). J was trimmed by 3 bases and V by 6 bases; bases with no gene match: 10. Generated by immunoSEQ multiplex PCR, the TCRdb table keeps only in-frame clones and is missing some. Of roughly 120,000 clones listed, roughly 88% were seen once; the top ten hold more than 2.5%. The receptor's source is a man aged 45-65 years in good health. This rearrangement joins TRBV7-9 to TRBJ2-7, with 8 bases lining up with TRBD1. The specimen sequenced was blood. CDR3 residues: CASRRHQGADYEQYF. DNA of the CDR3: TGTGCCAGCAGGAGGCATCAGGGGGCTGACTACGAGCAGTACTTC.